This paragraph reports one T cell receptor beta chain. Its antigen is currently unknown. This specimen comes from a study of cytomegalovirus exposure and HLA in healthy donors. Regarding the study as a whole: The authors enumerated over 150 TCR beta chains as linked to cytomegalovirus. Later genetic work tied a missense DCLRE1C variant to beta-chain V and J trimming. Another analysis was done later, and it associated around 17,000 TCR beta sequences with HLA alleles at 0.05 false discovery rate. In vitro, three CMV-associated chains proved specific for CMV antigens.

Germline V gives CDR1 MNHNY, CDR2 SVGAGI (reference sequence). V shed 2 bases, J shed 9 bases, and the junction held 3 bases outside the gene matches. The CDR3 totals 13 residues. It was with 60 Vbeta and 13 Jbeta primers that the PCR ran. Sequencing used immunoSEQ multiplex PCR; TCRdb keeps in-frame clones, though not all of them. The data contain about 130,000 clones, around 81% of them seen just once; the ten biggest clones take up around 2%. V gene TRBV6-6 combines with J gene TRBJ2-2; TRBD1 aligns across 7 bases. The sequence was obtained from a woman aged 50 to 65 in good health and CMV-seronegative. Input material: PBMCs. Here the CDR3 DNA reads TGTGCCAGCAGTTACGTAGGGGGCTGGGAGCTGTTTTTT. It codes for CASSYVGGWELFF.